Presented here are 13 T cell receptor beta chains from one specimen sequenced in a study of T-cell reconstitution after alpha-beta-depleted transplantation in children. Using unique molecular identifiers, the investigators prepared the TCRbeta library. MiXCR was run by TCRdb on the PCR reads, yielding one entry per CDR3 protein. The sample includes 60,000 to 70,000 distinct CDR3 sequences, roughly 5.2% of them seen just once. Sample: PBMCs, mostly from graft donor cells, taken 180 days after TCRalphabeta/CD19-depleted stem cell transplant. The receptors here all came from a boy under two years old who had a stem cell transplant for acute myeloid leukemia, so the T cells may come from the graft donor.

This clonotype has ten or more counts. The V gene is TRBV12-3 or TRBV12-4, the J gene TRBJ1-4, with D maybe TRBD1 (5 bases). V gave up 6 bases and J gave up 7 bases, with 9 bases separating them. This CDR3 spans 12 amino acids. In DNA form, the CDR3 reads TGTGCCAGCAGGGCAGGGAGTGAAAAACTGTTTTTT. Translating it yields CASRAGSEKLFF.

The genes are TRBV6-1 and TRBJ2-1; D uncertain. The CDR3 consists of 11 residues. Germline CDR1 reads MNHNS; CDR2 reads SASEGT. The V gene lost 8 bases and the J gene lost 12 bases, with 14 bases spanning the gap. The CDR3 coding sequence is TGTGCCAGCGGCGCTGAAAGCCTGCAGTTCTTC. Its protein product is CASGAESLQFF.

This clonotype has ten or more counts. The chain combines TRBV24-1 with TRBJ2-1; a possible D gene is TRBD1 (5 bases). In germline, CDR1 is KGHDR, CDR2 SFDVKD. The CDR3 has 17 amino acids. The ends were cut back, 3 bases at V and 0 bases at J, with 14 bases in the middle. CDR3 residues: CATSDVTDSFSYNEQFF. The CDR3 DNA reads TGTGCCACCAGTGATGTAACAGACAGCTTCTCCTACAATGAGCAGTTCTTC.

This clonotype came up many times. The rearrangement links TRBV5-5 to TRBJ2-2; D is possibly TRBD2 (7 bases). The CDR3 length is 14 residues. Germline CDR1 SGHKS, CDR2 YYEKEE (reference sequence). Trimming cost V 4 bases and J 7 bases, with 14 bases left between them. This CDR3 is CASSRGEGSGELFF. The CDR3 DNA follows: TGTGCCAGCAGCAGGGGGGAGGGCAGCGGGGAGCTGTTTTTT.

This clonotype came up many times. This rearrangement joins TRBV4-3 to TRBJ1-2, with 11 bases identical to TRBD1. Germline V gene data show CDR1 as LGHNA and CDR2 as YSLEER. J gave up 4 bases and V 0 bases, and 4 bases lay outside the gene matches. The CDR3 runs to 16 residues. CDR3 sequence (DNA): TGCGCCAGCAGCCAAGAAATAGGGACAGGGGGCTATGGCTACACCTTC. Protein: CASSQEIGTGGYGYTF.

This clonotype appeared many times. This chain links TRBV15 with TRBJ2-2; a weak D match, TRBD2 (6 bases). Trimming removed 1 base at V and 2 bases at J, with 14 bases between. This CDR3 spans 17 amino acids. Germline-derived CDR1 and CDR2 are LNHNV and YYDKDF (reference sequence). This chain's CDR3 is CATSRGPRGFNTGELFF. The CDR3, as DNA: TGTGCCACCAGCAGAGGTCCCCGGGGGTTTAACACCGGGGAGCTGTTTTTT.

This clonotype has ten or more counts. This sequence may be a read error, since a much larger clone differs from it by one base. This chain joins TRBV7-9 and TRBJ2-3; 10 bases are shared with TRBD2. With 2 bases clipped from V and 2 bases from J, the junction kept 4 bases outside the gene matches. Per germline, CDR1 SEHNR and CDR2 FQNEAQ (reference sequence). This CDR3 is built from 16 residues. The CDR3 reads CASSLLAGAFTDTQYF. CDR3 DNA sequence: TGTGCCAGCAGCTTACTAGCGGGGGCCTTCACAGATACGCAGTATTTT.

This clonotype was seen only a few times. V usage is TRBV18 and J usage is TRBJ2-3; perhaps TRBD2 as D (5 bases). Trimming cost V 2 bases and J 6 bases, with 18 bases left between them. Germline V gene data show CDR1 as KGHSH and CDR2 as LQKENI. The CDR3 is made up of 16 amino acids. Here the CDR3 reads CASSPGNVERGDTQYF. The CDR3, as DNA: TGTGCCAGCTCACCAGGAAACGTGGAAAGAGGGGATACGCAGTATTTT.

The V gene is TRBV19, the J gene TRBJ1-5; 7 positions match TRBD1. V shed 9 bases and J 7 bases; nucleotides not matched to a gene: 12. The CDR3 runs 14 residues. Germline V gene data show CDR1 as LNHDA and CDR2 as SQIVND (reference sequence). For the CDR3, the DNA is TGTGCCAGCACACCCCTAGGGGGCCAACAGCCCCAGCATTTT. Translating it yields CASTPLGGQQPQHF.

This clonotype was counted many times. This chain joins TRBV12-3 or TRBV12-4 and TRBJ2-2, with D perhaps TRBD2 (6 bases). Trimming cost V 3 bases and J 4 bases, with 12 bases left between them. The CDR3 totals 15 residues. CDR3 protein: CASSFRDSFTGELFF. The CDR3 DNA sequence: TGTGCCAGCAGTTTTCGGGACTCCTTCACCGGGGAGCTGTTTTTT.

This clonotype was seen repeatedly, ten times or more. CDR3 residues: CASSMGNTIYF. Written as DNA, the CDR3 is TGTGCCAGCAGCATGGGAAACACCATATATTTT. The chain has TRBV12-3 or TRBV12-4 and TRBJ1-3; unclear D gene. V lost 6 bases, J lost 4 bases, and 4 bases lay in between. The CDR3 runs to 11 residues.

This clonotype was seen many times. CDR3 nucleotide sequence: TGTGCCAGTAGGCCGCCCGACAGTTTCTACAATGAGCAGTTCTTC. Translation gives CASRPPDSFYNEQFF. The chain joins TRBV19 to TRBJ2-1, with D possibly TRBD1 on 5 matching bases. This CDR3 contains 15 residues. Trimming left V 6 bases short and J 3 bases short, with 15 bases between. CDR1 and CDR2 (germline): LNHDA, SQIVND (reference sequence).

This clonotype was picked up many times. The chain employs TRBV12-3 or TRBV12-4 and TRBJ2-2, with D possibly being TRBD1 or TRBD2 (5 bases each). V shed 3 bases and J shed 7 bases, with 12 bases lying between them. This CDR3 has 14 amino acids. The CDR3 loop is CASSFPGLVGELFF. The CDR3 DNA reads TGTGCCAGCAGTTTTCCGGGGCTCGTCGGGGAGCTGTTTTTT.